Below, 8 T cell receptor beta chains from the same sample are listed, as sequenced in a study of cytomegalovirus exposure and HLA in healthy donors. Repertoires were generated with immunoSEQ multiplex PCR, while TCRdb's copy carries only in-frame clones and drops some. The table records approximately 260,000 clones, 86% of them present only once. Sequencing was performed on PBMCs. These receptors all come from a woman aged 25 to 39 in good health and CMV-seropositive.

V and J are TRBV11-2 and TRBJ2-5, with TRBD2 identical over 9 bases. Germline lookup yields CDR1 SGHAT and CDR2 FQNNGV. CDR3 size: 17 residues. J lost 5 bases, V lost 1 base, and 11 bases had no gene match. The CDR3: CASSLVSGGRVWETQYF. The DNA for the CDR3 is TGTGCCAGCAGCTTAGTCTCTGGCGGGAGGGTGTGGGAGACCCAGTACTTC.

The V call is TRBV21-1, the J call TRBJ2-7; the D segment call TRBD2 is taken from the table without a DNA check. TRBV21-1 is classified as a pseudogene. This CDR3 is 15 amino acids long. The CDR3 region has the DNA TGTGCCAGCAGCAAAGCTTGGACTAGTCCTCACGAGCAGTACTTC. Protein product: CASSKAWTSPHEQYF.

This chain connects TRBV5-6 to TRBJ2-6, with 9 bases fitting TRBD1. This CDR3 has 16 amino acids. Trimming at V came to 4 bases and at J to 2 bases, leaving 4 bases not matched to a gene. CDR1 and CDR2 (germline): SGHDT, YYEEEE. This chain's CDR3 is CASSADRGAGANVLTF. CDR3 nucleotides: TGTGCCAGCAGCGCGGACAGGGGAGCTGGGGCCAACGTCCTGACTTTC.

The chain combines TRBV6-6 with TRBJ1-4; weak D call: TRBD1 (6 bases). The CDR3 is 15 residues long. V lost 7 bases and J 5 bases, leaving 17 bases between the germline ends. Germline CDR1 is MNHNY and CDR2 is SVGAGI (reference sequence). CDR3 DNA: TGTGCCAGCATCCCAACAGGGTATAGCAATGAAAAACTGTTTTTT. Protein sequence: CASIPTGYSNEKLFF.

V usage is TRBV5-1 and J usage is TRBJ1-1; possible D gene TRBD1, 6 bases. V was trimmed by 2 bases and J by 1 base, leaving 12 bases between them. CDR3 length equals 15 residues. CDR1 is SGHRS and CDR2 is YFSETQ in the germline V gene. The CDR3 loop is CASSLGPGENTEAFF. CDR3 bases: TGCGCCAGCAGCTTAGGTCCAGGGGAGAACACTGAAGCTTTCTTT. The variable domain in full, with the rest retrieved from reference TRBV5-1 and TRBJ1-1, is KAGVTQTPRYLIKTRGQQVTLSCSPISGHRSVSWYQQTPGQGLQFLFEYFSETQRNKGNFPGRFSGRQFSNSRSEMNVSTLELGDSALYLCASSLGPGENTEAFFGQGTRLTVV.

The gene calls are TRBV5-1 and TRBJ2-3, with D possibly TRBD2 on 6 matching bases. V lost 4 bases and J lost 9, with 18 bases in between. This CDR3 has 14 amino acids. Germline loops: CDR1 SGHRS, CDR2 YFSETQ. The DNA for the CDR3 is TGCGCCAGCAGCCGAGGGTCTAGCGAAATCACGCAGTATTTT. Translated, it gives CASSRGSSEITQYF.

The gene calls are TRBV28 and TRBJ2-7; 8 positions match TRBD2. Germline V gene lookup returns CDR1 MDHEN and CDR2 SYDVKM. The CDR3 has 14 residues. After removal of 2 bases from V and 0 bases from J, the junction contained 0 bases not matched to a gene. For the CDR3, the DNA is TGTGCCAGCAGTTTAGCGGGAGGCTCCTACGAGCAGTACTTC. Residues: CASSLAGGSYEQYF.

The chain uses TRBV11-3 and TRBJ2-1; TRBD1 might be the D (6 bases). V shed 7 bases and J shed 10 bases, with 20 bases lying between them. The CDR3 spans 14 residues. Germline V gene data show CDR1 as SGHNT and CDR2 as YENEEA. The CDR3 reads CASTQYPLRGEQFF. The CDR3 DNA sequence: TGTGCCAGCACCCAGTACCCGCTCAGGGGCGAGCAGTTCTTC.